The T cell receptor (beta chain) under discussion was sequenced for a study of T cell responses to AZD1222 COVID-19 vaccine. Overall study context: Second-dose intervals of approximately 4 or approximately 12 weeks were pooled. Findings and caveats of the study: Regions 160-218 and 743-854 held dominance among vaccine-associated CD4 TCRs, which spanned spike. It was only a handful of AZD1222 recipients who were seropositive at baseline.

About this clone itself: Its antigen is as yet unknown.

Sequenced by immunoSEQ multiplex PCR; TCRdb stores in-frame clones only, minus some. The table has about 160,000 clones, around 94% seen once. The clonotype comes from an adult in good health. The sequencing here drew on peripheral blood, taken on day 0 of AZD1222 vaccination.

The CDR3 sequence: CASSQVDIGHEKLFF. The CDR3 region has the DNA TGCGCCAGCAGCCAAGTAGATATTGGCCATGAAAAACTGTTTTTT. The gene calls are TRBV4-1 and TRBJ1-4; the D is unclear. V lost 1 base to trimming and J lost 6 bases, with 12 bases between them. CDR3 length equals 15 residues. CDR1 and CDR2 (germline): MGHRA, YSYEKL.